Listed below are T cell receptor beta chains from one sample, sequenced in a study of shared clonotypes between healthy human individuals. Repertoires were generated with immunoSEQ multiplex PCR, while TCRdb's copy carries only in-frame clones and drops some. This table has 2 million or so clones, 90% to 95% appearing once. The sample consisted of naive CD4+ T cells sorted from blood. These receptor sequences come from a man aged 18 to 30 in good health. The conserved cysteine and the conserved F or W are not part of the CDR3 here.

V	J	CDR3
TRBV2	TRBJ1-6	ASSLEGGSYNSPLH
TRBV6-1	TRBJ1-5	ASSLQGSNQPQH
TRBV13	TRBJ2-7	ASSSGTGAEEQY
TRBV12-5	TRBJ2-7	ASGRQTGVPESHEQY
TRBV30	TRBJ2-1	AWRTSGRFVEQF
TRBV5-1	TRBJ2-7	ASSLEGFYEQY
TRBV11-3	TRBJ2-7	ASSLGLGQPYEQY
TRBV15	TRBJ1-3	ATSRDENTIY
TRBV18	TRBJ2-5	ASSLIAGYQETQY
TRBV19	TRBJ1-5	ASSTQGLPQH
TRBV6-1	TRBJ1-1	ASSPSRGNTEAF
TRBV6-5	TRBJ1-2	ASRQGLNYGYT
TRBV27	TRBJ1-4	ASSPRPQGTKAPNEKLF
TRBV19	TRBJ2-5	ASKAGRGPQETQY
TRBV2	TRBJ2-3	ASRGLAQSTDTQY
TRBV5-1	TRBJ2-2	ASSQDRVGTGELF
TRBV7-9	TRBJ2-7	ASSLAGPEQY
TRBV19	TRBJ1-2	ASSPLAFPYGYT
TRBV14	TRBJ1-2	ASSPEYRLPYT
TRBV6-6	TRBJ1-5	ASRPLRDGENQPQH
TRBV18	TRBJ2-1	ASSSGDRGRMESEQF
TRBV10-3	TRBJ2-3	AISEDPLDTQY
TRBV5-8	TRBJ1-5	ASSVRAGAYESNQPQH